The next 30 T cell receptor beta chains were all read from a single sample in a study of blood T cell repertoires in COVID-19. Clones were read by immunoSEQ multiplex PCR, and TCRdb kept only the in-frame ones, dropping some. This table has roughly 250,000 clones, under 85% appearing once. The sample consisted of peripheral blood. Source of these receptors: a human donor in a cohort sampled during active COVID-19.

This clone was detected a few times. V usage is TRBV27 and J usage is TRBJ1-2; D is possibly TRBD1 (5 bases). The ends were cut back, 5 bases at V and 5 bases at J, with 15 bases in the middle. This CDR3 comprises 14 residues. CDR1 and CDR2 from the germline V gene are MNHEY and SMNVEV (reference sequence). CDR3 nucleotide sequence: TGTGCCAGCAGTCTAGGACAAAGCCCTTATGGCTACACCTTC. It specifies CASSLGQSPYGYTF.

The gene calls are TRBV2 and TRBJ1-5; 9 bases are a match to TRBD1. Trimming removed 4 bases from V and 2 bases from J; junction bases left unmatched: 3. Germline CDR1 is SNHLY and CDR2 is FYNNEI. The CDR3 extends over 15 amino acids. CDR3 sequence (DNA): TGTGCCAGCAGTGGGGACAGGGAAGGCAATCAGCCCCAGCATTTT. It is translated as CASSGDREGNQPQHF.

The CDR3 loop is CASSWGANTGELFF. The CDR3 DNA sequence: TGCGCCAGCAGCTGGGGAGCGAACACCGGGGAGCTGTTTTTT. The V gene is TRBV5-1, the J gene TRBJ2-2; a possible D gene is TRBD2 (5 bases). In germline, CDR1 is SGHRS, CDR2 YFSETQ. Trimming stripped 3 bases from V and 0 bases from J, with 6 bases between. The CDR3 contains 14 residues.

The chain uses TRBV19 and TRBJ1-2; D is unresolved. There are 14 residues in the CDR3. The ends were cut back, 5 bases at V and 3 bases at J, with 13 bases in the middle. The germline gives CDR1 LNHDA, CDR2 SQIVND (reference sequence). CDR3 DNA sequence: TGTGCCAGTAGTTTCGGGGAGTCCCACTATGGCTACACCTTC. Translated, it gives CASSFGESHYGYTF.

V usage is TRBV11-2 and J usage is TRBJ2-5; 9 bases fit TRBD2. Germline lookup yields CDR1 SGHAT and CDR2 FQNNGV. V gave up 3 bases and J gave up 2 bases; unmatched junction bases: 7. The CDR3 has 16 amino acids. CDR3 region: CASSLTSGVGQETQYF. The CDR3 DNA follows: TGTGCCAGCAGCTTGACTAGCGGAGTAGGTCAAGAGACCCAGTACTTC.

The chain recombines TRBV30 with TRBJ2-7; D gene uncertain. This CDR3 has 12 amino acids. Trimming stripped 2 bases from V and 5 bases from J, with 10 bases between. The germline V gene encodes CDR1 GTSNPN and CDR2 SVGIG (reference sequence). The CDR3 nucleotides read TGTGCCTGGAGTCCATTTGGAGACGAGCAGTACTTC. Translating gives CAWSPFGDEQYF.

About this clone: The sample carries other DNA sequences with the same CDR3. The V gene is TRBV10-2, the J gene TRBJ1-5; D not certain. Trimming cost V 0 bases and J 5 bases, with 8 bases left between them. Germline V gene data show CDR1 as WSHSY and CDR2 as SAAADI. This CDR3 contains 14 residues. CDR3 residues: CASSESTGDQPQHF. In DNA form, the CDR3 reads TGCGCCAGCAGTGAGTCGACCGGGGATCAGCCCCAGCATTTT.

A few counts support this clone. The rearrangement links TRBV6-6 to TRBJ2-7, with 9 bases identical to TRBD1. The CDR3 spans 15 residues. The V segment lost 5 bases and the J segment 4 bases; nucleotides outside the gene matches: 9. Germline V gene data show CDR1 as MNHNY and CDR2 as SVGAGI (reference sequence). CDR3 coding DNA: TGTGCCAGCAGTCACACACAGGGGGCCAATTACGAGCAGTACTTC. Protein product: CASSHTQGANYEQYF.

The rearrangement uses TRBV24-1 and TRBJ2-1; the match to TRBD2 covers 9 bases. This CDR3 is built from 15 residues. Per the germline V gene, CDR1 is KGHDR and CDR2 is SFDVKD. V gave up 2 bases and J gave up 7 bases; unmatched junction bases: 5. CDR3 nucleotide sequence: TGTGCCACCAGTGATTCCCTAGCGGGAAGGAATGAGCAGTTCTTC. It translates to CATSDSLAGRNEQFF.

The rearrangement uses TRBV5-4 and TRBJ2-7; 7 positions match TRBD1. This CDR3 has 14 residues. Germline CDR1 reads SGHNT; CDR2 reads YYREEE (reference sequence). The junction had 5 bases not matched to a gene; V was cut back by 2 bases and J by 3 bases. The CDR3 reads CASSLGGPSYEQYF. In nucleotides, the CDR3 is TGTGCCAGCAGCTTAGGGGGCCCGAGCTACGAGCAGTACTTC.

For this clone: A junction boundary mismatches the germline segment, possibly from a read error. V is TRBV7-9 and J is TRBJ1-2, with TRBD1 matching over 7 bases. CDR3 size: 13 residues. CDR1 SEHNR and CDR2 FQNEAQ come from the germline V gene (reference sequence). The CDR3 loop reads CASGLQGTSGYTF. Here the CDR3 DNA reads TGTGCCAGCGGCTTACAGGGGACTAGTGGCTACACCTTC.

This chain joins TRBV19 and TRBJ2-7; no reliable D call. The germline V and J ends were trimmed by 2 bases and 3 bases, with 5 bases remaining between them. This CDR3 spans 12 amino acids. Looked up from germline, CDR1 is LNHDA and CDR2 is SQIVND (reference sequence). In DNA, the CDR3 is TGTGCCAGTAGTATAAGAGACTACGAGCAGTACTTC. This gives the protein CASSIRDYEQYF.

The chain has TRBV3-1 (or the pseudogene TRBV3-2) and TRBJ2-1; 10 bases map to TRBD2. Losses at the gene ends were 7 bases for V and 7 bases for J; bases not matched to a gene: 10. The germline CDR1 and CDR2 sequences are LGHDT and YNNKEL (reference sequence). This CDR3 region has 15 residues. Written as DNA, the CDR3 is TGTGCCAGCAAGGGTTGGACTAGCGGACCGAATGAGCAGTTCTTC. It translates to CASKGWTSGPNEQFF.

The CDR3 DNA reads as TGTGCCAGCTCTAGCGCTAGCACAGATACGCAGTATTTT. It translates to CASSSASTDTQYF. This chain joins TRBV28 and TRBJ2-3, with a tentative D call TRBD2 (6 bases). The V end was cut by 8 bases, the J end by 0 bases, with 9 bases between. The germline V gene has CDR1 MDHEN and CDR2 SYDVKM. This CDR3 has 13 residues.

This chain links TRBV5-1 with TRBJ2-3; 8 positions match TRBD1. CDR3 size: 14 residues. Germline CDR1 SGHRS, CDR2 YFSETQ. J gave up 3 bases and V 3 bases, and 3 bases lay outside the gene matches. CDR3 sequence reads: CASSSGGWTDTQYF. The CDR3 coding sequence is TGCGCCAGCAGCTCAGGGGGCTGGACAGATACGCAGTATTTT.

The chain couples TRBV24-1 to TRBJ2-1; D call uncertain. The CDR3 is 16 residues long. Germline CDR1 and CDR2: KGHDR and SFDVKD. V was trimmed by 3 bases and J by 4 bases, leaving 15 bases between them. Here the CDR3 DNA reads TGTGCCACCAGTGATGACGCGGAGTCAAATTACAATGAGCAGTTCTTC. This translates into CATSDDAESNYNEQFF.

This clone was found a few times. The chain combines TRBV6-1 with TRBJ1-6; the D gene is possibly TRBD1 (6 bases). The V end was cut by 3 bases, the J end by 10 bases, with 13 bases between. This CDR3 region has 14 residues. Germline CDR1 MNHNS, CDR2 SASEGT. CDR3 DNA: TGTGCCAGCAGTGAGACAGGTAGTAGCTCACCCCTCCACTTT. Amino acids: CASSETGSSSPLHF.

The chain employs TRBV24-1 and TRBJ2-1; D gene uncertain. V lost 4 bases, J lost 6 bases, and 6 bases lay in between. The CDR3 loop spans 12 amino acids. Germline V CDR1 and CDR2: KGHDR, SFDVKD. In DNA form, the CDR3 reads TGTGCCACCAGTGACCCATTCAATGAGCAGTTCTTC. Translated, it gives CATSDPFNEQFF.

The rearrangement uses TRBV7-2 and TRBJ2-5; no reliable D call. In germline, CDR1 is SGHTA, CDR2 FQGNSA. The length of the CDR3 is 13 residues. V lost 5 bases, J lost 2 bases, and 9 bases lay in between. The CDR3 loop reads CASSQELQETQYF. CDR3 coding DNA: TGTGCCAGCAGCCAAGAGCTGCAAGAGACCCAGTACTTC.

The chain recombines TRBV19 with TRBJ1-6; D possibly corresponds to TRBD1 (6 bases). Germline V lookup: CDR1 LNHDA, CDR2 SQIVND (reference sequence). The CDR3 has 15 residues. Trimming cost V 4 bases and J 8 bases, with 15 bases left between them. The chain's CDR3 is CASSKQGSGDSPLHF. In nucleotides, the CDR3 is TGTGCCAGTAGTAAACAGGGCAGTGGGGATTCACCCCTCCACTTT.

The gene calls are TRBV24-1 and TRBJ2-3; D may be TRBD1 (5 bases). The CDR3 spans 15 residues. The ends were cut back, 4 bases at V and 4 bases at J, with 14 bases in the middle. CDR1 is KGHDR and CDR2 is SFDVKD in the germline V gene. CDR3 protein: CATSERGRVPDTQYF. CDR3 sequence (DNA): TGTGCCACCAGTGAAAGGGGCAGGGTACCAGATACGCAGTATTTT.

This clone was counted a few times. The gene calls are TRBV6-5 and TRBJ1-2; 7 bases are a match to TRBD1. This CDR3 has 15 residues. CDR1 and CDR2 from the germline V gene are MNHEY and SVGAGI. V gave up 6 bases and J gave up 8 bases; unmatched junction bases: 15. The CDR3 region has the DNA TGTGCCAGCAGCACGAATGGAGGGGGCGCTTGGGGCTACACCTTC. It codes for CASSTNGGGAWGYTF.

The chain employs TRBV20-1 and TRBJ1-2, with D perhaps TRBD1 (5 bases). The CDR3 length is 11 residues. V was pared by 5 bases and J by 8 bases, with 12 bases between. From germline, CDR1 is DFQATT and CDR2 SNEGSKA (reference sequence). The CDR3 sequence: CSAGAGHGYTF. CDR3 sequence (DNA): TGCAGTGCTGGGGCAGGGCACGGCTACACCTTC.

The chain carries TRBV6-5 and TRBJ2-7; D is possibly TRBD1 (5 bases). This CDR3 is 12 amino acids long. V shed 7 bases and J shed 1 base, with 8 bases lying between them. CDR1 is MNHEY, CDR2 SVGAGI, per germline. DNA of the CDR3: TGTGCCAGCAATCAGGGTTCCTACGAGCAGTACTTC. Residues: CASNQGSYEQYF.

The chain is built from TRBV6-2 or TRBV6-3 and TRBJ2-7, with a weak D call TRBD1 (6 bases). The CDR3 runs to 12 residues. Trimming removed 4 bases from V and 6 bases from J, with 10 bases in between. In germline, CDR1 is MNHEY, CDR2 SVGEGT. CDR3 protein: CASSFYRVEQYF. In DNA, the CDR3 is TGTGCCAGCAGTTTCTACAGGGTCGAGCAGTACTTC.

The genes are TRBV21-1 and TRBJ1-5; the table's D gene call, TRBD1, was not cross checked with the DNA. TRBV21-1 is described as a pseudogene. The CDR3 has 15 amino acids. CDR3 sequence: CASRTGGGSNQPQHF. The CDR3 nucleotides read TGTGCCAGCAGGACAGGGGGTGGCAGCAATCAGCCCCAGCATTTT.

J is TRBJ1-1 and V is TRBV5-1; D is perhaps TRBD1 (6 bases). The CDR3 has 14 residues. V lost 9 bases and J 2 bases, leaving 17 bases between the germline ends. The germline V gene has CDR1 SGHRS and CDR2 YFSETQ. CDR3 residues: CATRGTGLNTEAFF. The CDR3 DNA sequence: TGCGCCACCCGGGGTACAGGGCTAAACACTGAAGCTTTCTTT. The entire variable domain, with the rest obtained from reference TRBV5-1 and TRBJ1-1, is as follows: KAGVTQTPRYLIKTRGQQVTLSCSPISGHRSVSWYQQTPGQGLQFLFEYFSETQRNKGNFPGRFSGRQFSNSRSEMNVSTLELGDSALYLCATRGTGLNTEAFFGQGTRLTVV.

V and J are TRBV30 and TRBJ1-5, with 9 bases fitting TRBD1. The CDR3 is 14 residues long. From germline, CDR1 is GTSNPN and CDR2 SVGIG (reference sequence). Unmatched junction bases numbered 7, after V lost 5 bases and J lost 5 bases. CDR3 sequence: CAWAPGQGDQPQHF. The CDR3 bases are TGTGCCTGGGCACCGGGACAGGGAGATCAGCCCCAGCATTTT.

This chain joins TRBV7-3 and TRBJ1-1; D is unresolved. V was shortened by 5 bases and J by 4 bases, with 11 bases between the two germline ends. Germline assignment: CDR1 SGHTA and CDR2 FQGTGA. CDR3 length: 13 amino acids. Here the CDR3 reads CASSVEWSTEAFF. The CDR3 DNA reads as TGTGCCAGCAGCGTCGAGTGGAGCACTGAAGCTTTCTTT. The variable domain in full, completed from reference TRBV7-3 and TRBJ1-1, reads GAGVSQTPSNKVTEKGKYVELRCDPISGHTALYWYRQSLGQGPEFLIYFQGTGAADDSGLPNDRFFAVRPEGSVSTLKIQRTERGDSAVYLCASSVEWSTEAFFGQGTRLTVV.

J is TRBJ2-2 and V is TRBV9; tentatively, D is TRBD1 (8 bases). The CDR3 sequence is 15 residues long. Germline V CDR1 and CDR2: SGDLS, YYNGEE. The germline V and J ends were trimmed by 4 bases and 5 bases, with 15 bases remaining between them. The CDR3 loop is CASSSYRGGTGELFF. CDR3 in DNA: TGTGCCAGCAGCTCGTACAGGGGGGGTACCGGGGAGCTGTTTTTT.